This T cell receptor beta chain was sequenced for a study of blood T cell repertoires in COVID-19. Overall study context: Samples of COVID-19 (acute and convalescent) were obtained from the United States, Italy and Spain.

In its sample, this clone was seen a few times. Enrolled through a virtual design, the participants were between roughly 18 and 100 years of age and came from around 25 US areas. The study assigned cohorts using participant-reported clinical history. Within 2 weeks before study entry, exposed participants met a COVID-19 case. There are 16 residues in the CDR3. Germline values: CDR1 LGHDT, CDR2 YNNKEL (reference sequence). The V end lost 4 bases, the J end lost 4 bases, and 17 bases lay between the germline ends. Clones were sequenced by immunoSEQ multiplex PCR, and TCRdb holds only the in-frame ones, with some missing. The sample yields about 220,000 clones, about four fifths seen once.

The V and J genes are TRBV3-1 (or the pseudogene TRBV3-2) and TRBJ1-3; no firm D call. Sequencing input: PBMCs or T cells enriched from blood (not recorded which). This TCR came from a woman in her 50s who had been exposed to COVID-19. This CDR3 reads CASSPIRGNTGNTIYF. The CDR3 nucleotides read TGTGCCAGCAGCCCCATCCGTGGCAACACGGGAAACACCATATATTTT.